This T cell receptor beta chain was captured in a study of TIL therapy for anti-PD-1-resistant metastatic lung cancer. Study summary: Median tumor mutation burden was under 1.9 mutations per megabase. Points from the study as a whole: Treatment-naive, never-smoker and oncogene-addicted patients were overrepresented in this highly selected cohort.

The libraries were made with immunoSEQ v3. Survey-level samples got 1.5 million to 2 million read pairs; deep-level samples got about 5-6.5 million. Only in-frame clones appear in the TCRdb table, and some are missing; sequencing was by immunoSEQ multiplex PCR. Among approximately 60,000 clones listed, around 67% were seen once. On this clone: Antigen unknown.

Time point specified: pre-treatment sample, taken before nivolumab and TIL therapy. Patients were adults with stage 4 NSCLC. The clonotype was recovered from a person aged 25 to 79 with non-small cell lung cancer. The sample was blood, taken at baseline.

CDR3 bases: TGTGCCAGCAGTGCCTTAGCATCTGGGGCCAACGTCCTGACTTTC. Translating it yields CASSALASGANVLTF. The V and J genes are TRBV6-1 and TRBJ2-6; D call uncertain. The V and J ends lost 4 bases and 1 base respectively, with 8 bases between them. The CDR3 runs to 15 residues. Germline V gene lookup returns CDR1 MNHNS and CDR2 SASEGT.